This is a list of T cell receptor beta chains from one sample in a study of control samples from healthy donors and cancer patients. Clones were sequenced by immunoSEQ multiplex PCR, and TCRdb holds only the in-frame ones, with some missing. The table lists 150,000 or so clones, 90% to 95% of them singletons. Sequencing was done on a sample of blood. The receptors shown here come from a woman in her sixties in good health. CDR3s include the opening cysteine and the closing phenylalanine or tryptophan. The order of the fields is V gene, D gene, J gene, clone size, CDR3 DNA, CDR3 protein. A D gene is named only where the DNA matches it firmly. Size is omitted from some rows. Given values are once, few, many or a class for expanded clones.

TRBV6-5	-	TRBJ1-2	-	TGTGCCAGCACCCCGTCTCTAGGGAATGGCTACACCTTC	CASTPSLGNGYTF
TRBV18	-	TRBJ2-7	-	TGTGCCAGCTCACCATCGCGATCAGGGCCCTACGAGCAGTACTTC	CASSPSRSGPYEQYF
TRBV11-2	-	TRBJ1-1	-	TGTGCCAGCAGCTTATCCGGACGCGGGGGCGGCATGAACACTGAAGCTTTCTTT	CASSLSGRGGGMNTEAFF
TRBV7-9	TRBD2	TRBJ2-1	few	TGTGCCAGCAGCTTAAATCCGGGGGGGCCATCCAATGAGCAGTTCTTC	CASSLNPGGPSNEQFF
TRBV25-1	-	TRBJ1-1	-	TGTGCCAGCACTGGACGGCGCAACACTGAAGCTTTCTTT	CASTGRRNTEAFF
TRBV10-2	-	TRBJ2-2	-	TGCGCCAGCAGTGAGACCGGGGAGCTGTTTTTT	CASSETGELFF
TRBV5-1	-	TRBJ1-1	-	TGCGCCAGCAGCTTAGCCCAGGGGAGTATGGGTGAAGCTTTCTTT	CASSLAQGSMGEAFF
TRBV5-1	TRBD2	TRBJ2-1	-	TGCGCCAGCAGCTTGGCGACTAGCGGGGGTCTTTACAATGAGCAGTTCTTC	CASSLATSGGLYNEQFF
TRBV18	-	TRBJ1-5	-	TGTGCCAGCTCACCATTACAGGGAGGCGATCAGCCCCAGCATTTT	CASSPLQGGDQPQHF
TRBV5-1	TRBD1	TRBJ1-5	-	TGCGCCAGCAGCGCCGGGGACAGGGAAAGTAATCCCCAGCATTTT	CASSAGDRESNPQHF
TRBV7-3	-	TRBJ1-5	-	TGTGCCAGCAGCCTAACTGCAAATCAGCCCCAGCATTTT	CASSLTANQPQHF
TRBV28	TRBD1	TRBJ1-4	-	TGTGCCAGCAGTCCTGGGACAGGGAGTGCTGAAAAACTGTTTTTT	CASSPGTGSAEKLFF
TRBV5-6	-	TRBJ1-3	-	TGTGCCAGCAGCTTGGTCCGGGGCTTCTCTGGAAACACCATATATTTT	CASSLVRGFSGNTIYF
TRBV19	-	TRBJ1-6	-	TGTGCCAGTAGTATTGGTCAGGGGACGAGCTCCTATAATTCACCCCTCCACTTT	CASSIGQGTSSYNSPLHF
TRBV3-1/TRBV3-2	-	TRBJ1-2	-	TGTGCCAGCAGCCCTGCTTTATTTTCCTATGGCTACACCTTC	CASSPALFSYGYTF
TRBV7-2	-	TRBJ1-3	-	TGTGCCAGCAGCTTAAGGGGCTCTGGAAACACCATATATTTT	CASSLRGSGNTIYF
TRBV6-1	TRBD1	TRBJ2-1	-	TGTGCCAGCAGTGAAGGACAGGGGGCTTCTCTTGAGCAGTTCTTC	CASSEGQGASLEQFF
TRBV5-5	-	TRBJ2-7	-	TGTGCCAGCAGCTTGAGTGTCCCTACGAGAGAGCAGTACTTC	CASSLSVPTREQYF
TRBV9	-	TRBJ2-5	-	TGTGCCAGCAGCGGGGGCGACACCGGGGCCGGAGAGACCCAGTACTTC	CASSGGDTGAGETQYF
TRBV2	TRBD1	TRBJ2-7	-	TGTGCCAGCAGGGCCTACAGGGGCAACGAGCAGTACTTC	CASRAYRGNEQYF
TRBV7-9	TRBD1	TRBJ2-5	-	TGTGCCAGCAGCGCTCCGGGACAGAGATTGCAAGAGACCCAGTACTTC	CASSAPGQRLQETQYF
TRBV5-1	-	TRBJ1-2	-	TGCGCCAGCAGCGTCCCGGTTAGAGAAGGGGGTGGCCACACCTTC	CASSVPVREGGGHTF
TRBV30	TRBD1	TRBJ1-2	once	TGTGCCTGGAGCGCCCAGGGGGTCGGCTACACCTTC	CAWSAQGVGYTF
TRBV13	-	TRBJ2-2	-	TGTGCCAGCAGCTTAGTGGTAGCCGGGGAGCTGTTTTTT	CASSLVVAGELFF
TRBV6-6	-	TRBJ1-5	-	TGTGCCAGCAGTTACGGCAATCAGCCCCAGCATTTT	CASSYGNQPQHF
TRBV7-6	-	TRBJ1-1	-	TGTGCCAGCAGCTTATCAGAGAACACTGAAGCTTTCTTT	CASSLSENTEAFF
TRBV19	-	TRBJ1-1	-	TGTGCCAGTAGTCCAGTAGGACATACAACCGTTGAAGCTTTCTTT	CASSPVGHTTVEAFF
TRBV5-4	-	TRBJ2-7	-	TGTGCCAGCAGCTTGCCCCTAGCCGAGCAGTACTTC	CASSLPLAEQYF
TRBV6-2/TRBV6-3	TRBD1	TRBJ1-4	-	TGTGCCAGCAGTGAGCCGGACAGGGGAAATGAAAAACTGTTTTTT	CASSEPDRGNEKLFF
TRBV12-3/TRBV12-4	-	TRBJ1-1	once	TGTGCCAGCAGGATAGGAGGGGGTGCTGAAGCTTTCTTT	CASRIGGGAEAFF
TRBV20-1	TRBD1	TRBJ2-5	-	TGCAGTGCTAGTATCTGGGACAGAAACTCGTTAGAGACCCAGTACTTC	CSASIWDRNSLETQYF